Below, 2 T cell receptor beta chains from the same sample are listed, as sequenced in a study of cytomegalovirus exposure and HLA in healthy donors. Researchers ran the PCR with 60 Vbeta and 13 Jbeta primers. The assay was immunoSEQ multiplex PCR, and TCRdb's table has in-frame clones only and misses some. Here the sample spans tens of thousands of clones, 62% being singletons. Source material: PBMCs. These receptors were obtained from a male donor in good health and CMV-seropositive.

Relative to its sample, this clone is medium-sized. The V and J genes are TRBV10-3 and TRBJ2-3; the match to TRBD1 covers 10 bases. J gave up 7 bases and V 3 bases, and 4 bases lay outside the gene matches. Per the germline V gene, CDR1 is ENHRY and CDR2 is SYGVKD. This CDR3 is 14 amino acids long. The CDR3 region has the DNA TGTGCCATCAGTGATGGGACAGGGGCAAATACGCAGTATTTT. Translation: CAISDGTGANTQYF.

This chain joins TRBV6-1 and TRBJ1-1, with D possibly being TRBD1 (6 bases). In germline, CDR1 is MNHNS, CDR2 SASEGT. Between the trimmed V and J ends, which lost 6 bases and 3 bases, there was a span of 11 bases. This CDR3 has 13 amino acids. The CDR3, as DNA: TGTGCCAGCAGAGACAGGCGCTACACTGAAGCTTTCTTT. Its protein product is CASRDRRYTEAFF.